This T cell receptor beta chain was sequenced in a study of cytomegalovirus exposure and HLA in healthy donors. This clone has only a few counts. CDR1 is MNHEY, CDR2 SMNVEV, per germline (reference sequence). There are 13 residues in the CDR3. The V and J ends lost 7 bases and 9 bases, in that order; junction bases with no gene match: 8. PCR used 60 Vbeta primers and 13 Jbeta primers. Sequenced by immunoSEQ multiplex PCR; TCRdb stores in-frame clones only, minus some. The top ten clones hold 1.5% to 2% of a sample with roughly 180,000 clones, over 75% of them seen once. The sample was PBMCs. The TCR comes from a woman in her thirties in good health and CMV-seronegative. The chain employs TRBV27 and TRBJ2-1, with 8 bases matching TRBD1. The CDR3 region is CASNGQGRSEQFF. Written as DNA, the CDR3 is TGTGCCAGCAACGGACAGGGCCGGAGTGAGCAGTTCTTC.